One and the same sample provided the 6 T cell receptor beta chains below, sequenced in a study of shared clonotypes between healthy human individuals. Libraries were prepared by immunoSEQ multiplex PCR; TCRdb keeps only in-frame clonotypes and omits some of them. In the table there are roughly 490,000 clones, around 79% of which are singletons. What was sequenced was PBMCs. The receptors here all came from a woman between 35 and 50 years old in good health. Some clones in this sample may be carry-over from other donors' samples.

The chain joins TRBV30 to TRBJ1-5; D perhaps matches TRBD1 (5 bases). CDR3 size: 15 residues. Germline CDR1 is GTSNPN and CDR2 is SVGIG (reference sequence). The V gene lost 2 bases and the J gene lost 9 bases, with 20 bases spanning the gap. CDR3 DNA: TGTGCCTGGAGTAAGGTAGGACAAGCCGGTGGGCCCCAGCATTTT. Its protein is CAWSKVGQAGGPQHF.

The rearrangement uses TRBV7-9 and TRBJ2-1, with 9 bases matching TRBD2. Germline CDR1 reads SEHNR; CDR2 reads FQNEAQ (reference sequence). This CDR3 comprises 18 residues. Trimming cost V 4 bases and J 10 bases; bases outside gene matches: 20. CDR3 sequence (DNA): TGTGCCAGCAGCTCCCCCAGGGGAAGCGGGAGGTACCTGAGCGAGCAGTTCTTC. It specifies CASSSPRGSGRYLSEQFF.

The chain carries TRBV30 and TRBJ1-4; D unclear. Germline V gene data show CDR1 as GTSNPN and CDR2 as SVGIG (reference sequence). CDR3 length: 13 amino acids. V lost 2 bases and J 3 bases, leaving 7 bases between the germline ends. The CDR3: CAWSLASNEKLFF. The CDR3 DNA is TGTGCCTGGAGTCTGGCCTCTAATGAAAAACTGTTTTTT.

The table lists this clone with a few counts. The chain links TRBV7-2 to TRBJ2-1; 13 bases fit TRBD2. Germline V gene data show CDR1 as SGHTA and CDR2 as FQGNSA. The V segment lost 2 bases and the J segment 9 bases; nucleotides outside the gene matches: 7. CDR3 length: 16 residues. Here the CDR3 DNA reads TGTGCCAGCAGCTTAAGGACTAGCGGGAGTGCGGTTGAGCAGTTCTTC. The encoded protein is CASSLRTSGSAVEQFF. Drawing the rest from reference TRBV7-2 and TRBJ2-1, the complete variable domain is GAGVSQSPSNKVTEKGKDVELRCDPISGHTALYWYRQSLGQGLEFLIYFQGNSAPDKSGLPSDRFSAERTGGSVSTLTIQRTQQEDSAVYLCASSLRTSGSAVEQFFGPGTRLTVL.

On this clone: The sample has other DNA sequences that encode this CDR3 too. The chain links TRBV18 to TRBJ2-1; the D is unclear. The CDR3 loop spans 13 amino acids. The germline V and J ends were trimmed by 2 bases and 3 bases, with 5 bases remaining between them. CDR1 is KGHSH and CDR2 is LQKENI in the germline V gene. The CDR3 protein is CASSPGDYNEQFF. DNA of the CDR3: TGTGCCAGCTCACCAGGGGACTACAATGAGCAGTTCTTC.

The V and J genes are TRBV7-9 and TRBJ1-3, with a weak D call TRBD1 (5 bases). V was pared by 4 bases and J by 2 bases, with 6 bases between. Looked up from germline, CDR1 is SEHNR and CDR2 is FQNEAQ (reference sequence). The CDR3 loop spans 13 amino acids. The CDR3 DNA sequence: TGTGCCAGCAGCTACAGGACTGGAAACACCATATATTTT. Its protein product is CASSYRTGNTIYF.